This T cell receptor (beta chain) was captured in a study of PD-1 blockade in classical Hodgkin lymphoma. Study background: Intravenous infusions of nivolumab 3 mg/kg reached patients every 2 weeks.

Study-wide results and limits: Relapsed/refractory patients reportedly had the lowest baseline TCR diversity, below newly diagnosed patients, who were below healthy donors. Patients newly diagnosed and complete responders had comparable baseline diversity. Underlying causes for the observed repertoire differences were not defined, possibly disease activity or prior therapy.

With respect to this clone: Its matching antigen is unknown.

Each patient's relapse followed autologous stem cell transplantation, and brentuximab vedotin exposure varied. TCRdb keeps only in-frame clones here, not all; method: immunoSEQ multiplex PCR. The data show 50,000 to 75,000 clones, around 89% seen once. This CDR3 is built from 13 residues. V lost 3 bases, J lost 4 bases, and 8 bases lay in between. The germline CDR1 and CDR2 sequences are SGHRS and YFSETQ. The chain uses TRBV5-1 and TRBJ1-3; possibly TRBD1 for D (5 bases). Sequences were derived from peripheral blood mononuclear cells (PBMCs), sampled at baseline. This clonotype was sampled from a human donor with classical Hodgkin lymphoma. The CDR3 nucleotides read TGCGCCAGCAGCTGGGGGACCGGAAACACCATATATTTT. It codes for CASSWGTGNTIYF.